Sequencing of this TCR beta chain was carried out in a study of CD8+ T cells in alopecia areata. Study background: Patients in the study were on tofacitinib for 6 to 18 months, then off it for 6 months. Percentage of affected scalp area was the basis on which treated patients' severity was scored.

It was cDNA, reverse transcribed from extracted RNA, that served as the sequencing template. The method was immunoSEQ multiplex PCR; TCRdb's version includes in-frame clones alone and lacks a portion of them. Of about 250,000 clones in the sample, 50% to 75% were seen once. On this clone: Its specificity is unknown.

Treatment indicated: oral pan-JAK inhibitor, 5-10 mg twice daily. The CDR3 loop spans 12 amino acids. Germline CDR1 reads LGHNA; CDR2 reads YSLEER. The V end was cut by 0 bases, the J end by 6 bases, with 4 bases between. Findings and caveats of the study: Scalp sample data also include resident alphabeta T cells from normal skin. It was lesional scalp, especially alopecia totalis/universalis, that showed higher clonality than normal scalp.

The chain joins TRBV4-3 to TRBJ2-3, with D unresolved. The receptor's source is a human donor with alopecia areata. The source material was CD4+ T cells sorted from blood, sampled around week 52, from a patient treated with tofacitinib. The CDR3 DNA sequence: TGCGCCAGCAGCCAAGATGGGGATACGCAGTATTTT. It codes for CASSQDGDTQYF.